Included here is one T cell receptor beta chain sequence, with context. This sample was included in a study of blood T cell repertoires in COVID-19. The germline V and J ends were trimmed by 6 bases and 14 bases, with 14 bases remaining between them. This CDR3 spans 11 amino acids. TCRdb keeps only in-frame clones here, not all; method: immunoSEQ multiplex PCR. The repertoire holds around 290,000 clones, 88% seen once, with around 2% in the top ten. The sample was PBMCs or T cells enriched from blood (not recorded which). The origin of this receptor is a woman between 55 and 75 years old in a cohort exposed to, infected with or recovered from COVID-19 (not recorded which). The J gene is TRBJ2-1, the V gene TRBV12-3 or TRBV12-4; possibly TRBD2 for D (6 bases). The CDR3 DNA sequence: TGTGCCAGCAGCCTCCGGGAGACAAAGTTCTTC. This gives the protein CASSLRETKFF.